Listed below are T cell receptor beta chains from one sample, sequenced in a study of cytotoxic CD8 clonotypes in ibrutinib-treated CLL. Some clones are missing from TCRdb's copy, which holds only in-frame ones; the method was immunoSEQ multiplex PCR. The sample lists some 70,000 clones; over 75% were seen once. Sequencing used PBMCs, obtained after 12 months of ibrutinib treatment. The receptors were gathered from a human donor with chronic lymphocytic leukemia. CDR3s include the opening cysteine and the closing phenylalanine or tryptophan. D genes are given only for firm matches. Where a row states a size, it is once, few, many or the class of an expanded clone; other rows omit it.

clone_size j_call v_call d_call cdr3_nt cdr3_aa
- TRBJ2-7 TRBV20-1 - TGCAGTGCTAGAACAGCCTACGAGCAGTACTTC CSARTAYEQYF
- TRBJ2-7 TRBV5-6 - TGTGCCAGCAGCGCGAAACCCGGCCGGGTGAACGAGCAGTACTTC CASSAKPGRVNEQYF
- TRBJ2-2 TRBV19 TRBD2 TGTGCCAGTAGTGCGGTGGGGGGGACCGGGGAGCTGTTTTTT CASSAVGGTGELFF
- TRBJ2-7 TRBV11-3 - TGTGCCAGCAGCTCGCCCCCGTGGGCGACTAAGTCCTACGAGCAGTACTTC CASSSPPWATKSYEQYF
- TRBJ2-7 TRBV6-5 - TGTGCCAGCAGCACCGGGACCTACGAGCAGTACTTC CASSTGTYEQYF
once TRBJ2-7 TRBV5-1 TRBD1 TGCGCCAGCAGCTTCCTACAGGGGGGCCACTACGAGCAGTACTTC CASSFLQGGHYEQYF
- TRBJ2-7 TRBV27 - TGTGCCAGCAGCCCCTTTAACGAACTATACGAGCAGTACTTC CASSPFNELYEQYF
- TRBJ2-1 TRBV4-2 TRBD2 TGTGCCAGCAGCCCAGGACTAGCGGGAGTATATGAGCAGTTCTTC CASSPGLAGVYEQFF
- TRBJ1-4 TRBV28 - TGTGCCTTCACGGAGGGGGGGCCTCATGAAAAACTGTTTTTT CAFTEGGPHEKLFF
- TRBJ2-7 TRBV2 - TGTGCCAGCAGTGAAGGAAGAGAACCGAGCTCCTACGAGCAGTACTTC CASSEGREPSSYEQYF
- TRBJ2-5 TRBV30 - TGTGCCTGGAGTGTACGTTACAGGGGAGGTCAAGAGACCCAGTACTTC CAWSVRYRGGQETQYF
- TRBJ2-7 TRBV18 TRBD1 TGTGCCAGCTCCAACAGGGTGGGGACAGGAGGATACGAGCAGTACTTC CASSNRVGTGGYEQYF